The entry below gives a single T cell receptor beta chain sequence along with its context. Antigen specificity is unknown. This sample was included in a study of siplizumab effects on memory and regulatory T cells. Study outcomes and limitations: Under siplizumab, an average around 68% of mappable alloreactive CD4+ clones were Treg-derived, compared with around 25% in controls. Alloreactive sequences whose origin lay in unstimulated CD4+ memory cells were significantly reduced by siplizumab.

CDR3 length: 15 residues. Deletions cut 1 base from V and 1 base from J, with 10 bases between. Germline V gene lookup returns CDR1 SEHNR and CDR2 FQNEAQ (reference sequence). The protocol was immunoSEQ multiplex PCR, while the TCRdb copy is restricted to in-frame clones and leaves out a portion. The sample yields tens of thousands of clones, about 98% seen once. The rearrangement links TRBV7-9 to TRBJ1-1; a possible D gene is TRBD1 (6 bases). The sample consisted of naive CD8+ T cells sorted from blood. The sequence came from a human donor in good health. This CDR3 is CASSLDQGRNTEAFF. In nucleotides, the CDR3 is TGTGCCAGCAGCTTAGATCAGGGGCGGAACACTGAAGCTTTCTTT. The full variable domain, completed using reference TRBV7-9 and TRBJ1-1, is DTGVSQNPRHKITKRGQNVTFRCDPISEHNRLYWYRQTLGQGPEFLTYFQNEAQLEKSRLLSDRFSAERPKGSFSTLEIQRTEQGDSAMYLCASSLDQGRNTEAFFGQGTRLTVV.